The T cell receptor (beta chain) under discussion was sequenced for a study of low-dose radiotherapy and immunotherapy resistance in tumors. About the research overall: Cohort 2 was treated with 1 Gy per fraction every two weeks, amounting to 13 Gy across 26 weeks. The drug cyclophosphamide was given into a vein at 200 mg/m2 every two weeks, one day before radiation and immunotherapy.

With TRAV- and TRBV-specific primers, first-strand cDNA was made, covering the alpha and beta chains. TCR amplification used about 18 PCR cycles, a constant-region primer and a V-primer adapter. Each CDR3 protein is one row after TCRdb ran MiXCR on the reads. The sample lists just over 90,000 distinct CDR3 sequences, less than 25% occurring once. Of note for this clonotype: Germline and junction disagree at one end, which may indicate a read error.

CDR3 length: 13 amino acids. Germline lookup yields CDR1 MNHEY and CDR2 SMNVEV (reference sequence). Time point reported: after trial treatment. The sample's treatment: LDRT plus nivolumab, ipilimumab, low-dose cyclophosphamide and aspirin (RACIN trial). Low-dose radiotherapy and low-dose cyclophosphamide, together with aspirin, ipilimumab and nivolumab, were given to donors. This chain connects TRBV27 to TRBJ1-1, with unresolved D. The material sequenced was PBMCs, taken after low-dose radiotherapy plus immunotherapy. The TCR originated in a female donor with ovarian cancer. CDR3 nucleotides: TGTGCCAGCAGTTTGAGGGTGAACACTGAAGCTCTCTTT. Residues: CASSLRVNTEALF.